This is a list of T cell receptor beta chains from one sample in a study of siplizumab effects on memory and regulatory T cells. Libraries were prepared by immunoSEQ multiplex PCR; TCRdb keeps only in-frame clonotypes and omits some of them. The data hold some 100,000 clones, with around 93% observed a single time. The specimen sequenced was non-Treg CD4+ T cells sorted from blood. These receptors originate from a human donor in good health. Both conserved end residues are part of each CDR3. The D gene is left open where the match is weak. Clone size is shown for a subset of rows, as once, few, many or a class of expanded clone.

D,J,V,size,length,DNA,CDR3
TRBD2,TRBJ2-5,TRBV2,NA,15,TGTGCCAGCAGTATTCCCTCCGGGGGGCAAGAGACCCAGTACTTC,CASSIPSGGQETQYF
NA,TRBJ2-3,TRBV5-5,NA,16,TGTGCCAGCAGCGTCCCCCGGGGCGGGGCATCAGATACGCAGTATTTT,CASSVPRGGASDTQYF
TRBD1,TRBJ2-7,TRBV11-2,NA,14,TGTGCCAGCACCCCAGGACAGGGGGCCTGGGAGCAGTACTTC,CASTPGQGAWEQYF
TRBD1,TRBJ2-3,TRBV2,NA,12,TGTGCCACAGGACAGGGGACGGATACGCAGTATTTT,CATGQGTDTQYF
TRBD2,TRBJ2-3,TRBV6-5,NA,15,TGTGCCAGCAGTTACTCGGGACTAGCGGCGGATACGCAGTATTTT,CASSYSGLAADTQYF
TRBD2,TRBJ2-5,TRBV27,once,13,TGTGCCAGCAGGGGGGGGTACCAAGAGACCCAGTACTTC,CASRGGYQETQYF
NA,TRBJ1-3,TRBV6-5,NA,16,TGTGCCAGCAGTTATGACGTGCAGGGCTTTGGAAACACCATATATTTT,CASSYDVQGFGNTIYF
NA,TRBJ1-1,TRBV6-5,NA,15,TGTGCCAGCAGTTCCCCCCCGGGGACGAACACTGAAGCTTTCTTT,CASSSPPGTNTEAFF
TRBD2,TRBJ2-3,TRBV12-5,NA,16,TGTGCTAGTGGTTTGGGGACTAGCGGTAGGACAGATACGCAGTATTTT,CASGLGTSGRTDTQYF
NA,TRBJ1-2,TRBV10-3,few,19,TGTGCCAGTACCCACAGCGCCTTCGGAACGACAGGTGCCGGAGGAAGCTACACCTTC,CASTHSAFGTTGAGGSYTF
NA,TRBJ2-7,TRBV6-1,NA,12,TGTGCCAGCAGTGAGACAGCCTACGAGCAGTACTTC,CASSETAYEQYF
TRBD1,TRBJ2-7,TRBV5-4,NA,14,TGTGCCAGCAGCCCCCGGGACAGGGGTTACGAGCAGTACTTC,CASSPRDRGYEQYF
NA,TRBJ2-7,TRBV9,NA,13,TGTGCCAGCAGTTTGGGGGTAAGCTACGAGCAGTACTTC,CASSLGVSYEQYF
NA,TRBJ2-7,TRBV6-6,NA,12,TGTGCCAGCAGGCAGGGGCTAGAAAAGCAGTACTTC,CASRQGLEKQYF
TRBD1,TRBJ1-1,TRBV18,NA,14,TGTGCCAGCGCACAGGGGGCGATGAACACTGAAGCTTTCTTT,CASAQGAMNTEAFF
NA,TRBJ2-3,TRBV7-9,NA,16,TGTGCCAGCAGCTTCCAGACTGTTACTAGCACAGATACGCAGTATTTT,CASSFQTVTSTDTQYF
TRBD1,TRBJ1-1,TRBV29-1,NA,13,TGCAGCGTGGCCGGGACAGGCGAAAGTGAAGCTTTCTTT,CSVAGTGESEAFF
NA,TRBJ2-7,TRBV6-5,NA,15,TGTGCCAGCAGTTACTCGGCAGACCGGACCTACGAGCAGTACTTC,CASSYSADRTYEQYF
NA,TRBJ1-2,TRBV12-5,few,13,TGTGCTAGTGGATCCCGGGGACTTTATGGCTACACCTTC,CASGSRGLYGYTF
NA,TRBJ2-2,TRBV6-6,NA,13,TGTGCCAGCAGTTACTCTCTGACCGGGGAGCTGTTTTTT,CASSYSLTGELFF
NA,TRBJ1-1,TRBV28,NA,12,TGTGCCAGCAAAGTCCCGATTACCGAAGCTTTCTTT,CASKVPITEAFF
NA,TRBJ1-2,TRBV30,NA,13,TGTGCCTGGAACGGGGACGGTAACTATGGCTACACCTTC,CAWNGDGNYGYTF
NA,TRBJ2-2,TRBV5-4,NA,15,TGTGCCAGCAGCTTGGCCGGGACGAAGAGCGGGGAGCTGTTTTTT,CASSLAGTKSGELFF
NA,TRBJ1-1,TRBV2,NA,15,TGTGCCAGCACCCCCGATACCGGGAGTGGCACTGAAGCTTTCTTT,CASTPDTGSGTEAFF
TRBD1,TRBJ2-3,TRBV18,NA,15,TGTGCCAGCTCACCGAGAACAGGGGGCGCAGATACGCAGTATTTT,CASSPRTGGADTQYF
NA,TRBJ2-2,TRBV7-9,NA,12,TGTGCCAGCAGCCCAAACGCCGGGGAGCTGTTTTTT,CASSPNAGELFF
TRBD1,TRBJ2-7,TRBV18,NA,13,TGTGCCAGTAACAGGGGAAGCTCCTACGAGCAGTACTTC,CASNRGSSYEQYF
NA,TRBJ2-1,TRBV27,NA,14,TGTGCCAGCAGTCGGGGGGGGACAGGGAATGAGCAGTTCTTC,CASSRGGTGNEQFF
NA,TRBJ1-3,TRBV7-2,NA,17,TGTGCCAGCAGCTTAGCGCATCTGGGTAAATCTGGAAACACCATATATTTT,CASSLAHLGKSGNTIYF
NA,TRBJ2-7,TRBV6-4,once,20,TGTGCCAGCAGTGTCGACTCGAGGACTAACGAGGCCAGAGGAAGACACGAGCAGTACTTC,CASSVDSRTNEARGRHEQYF
NA,TRBJ1-6,TRBV15,once,15,TGTGCCACCAGCAGAAGCTGGGGAAGTTTAACACCCCTCCACTTT,CATSRSWGSLTPLHF
NA,TRBJ2-7,TRBV4-2,NA,16,TGTGCCAGCAGCCTTCAGCGTTTCGGGCCGCGCAACGAGCAGTACTTC,CASSLQRFGPRNEQYF